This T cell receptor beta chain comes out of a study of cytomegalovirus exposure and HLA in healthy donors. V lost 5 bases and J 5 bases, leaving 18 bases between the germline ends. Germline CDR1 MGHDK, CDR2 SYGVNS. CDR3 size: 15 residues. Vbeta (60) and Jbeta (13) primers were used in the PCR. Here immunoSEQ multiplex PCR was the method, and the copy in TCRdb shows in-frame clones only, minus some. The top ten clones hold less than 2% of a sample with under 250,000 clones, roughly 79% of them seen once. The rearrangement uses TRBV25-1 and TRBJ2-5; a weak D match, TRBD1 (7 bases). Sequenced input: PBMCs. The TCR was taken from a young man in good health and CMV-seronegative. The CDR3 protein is CASSPPHRGGETQYF. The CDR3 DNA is TGTGCCAGCAGTCCCCCCCACAGGGGAGGTGAGACCCAGTACTTC.